This T cell receptor beta chain was identified in a study of Graves' ophthalmopathy and Graves' hyperthyroidism. From RNA, the CDR3 regions of TCR beta chains were amplified and sequenced. The first-round RT-PCR employed HTBI primers together with the Qiagen OneStep RT-PCR kit. A multiplex PCR was then performed as the second round. TCRdb fed the multiplex PCR reads into MiXCR, producing one record per CDR3 protein. The sample contains roughly 400,000 distinct CDR3 sequences, approximately 18% of which appear only once. Deletions cut 5 bases from V and 2 bases from J, with 16 bases between. The CDR3 length is 16 residues. Hyperthyroidism patients had new diagnoses, durations under 2 months, and ages of 18 to 65. This clonotype was observed many times. Its cognate antigen is unknown. Study outcomes and limitations: With approximately 88% sensitivity and around 81% specificity, a 13-signature model separated ophthalmopathy from stable hyperthyroidism. Most thyroid clonotypes expanded beyond 0.001 frequency were also found in blood.

The clonotype originates from an adult woman with stable Graves' hyperthyroidism. Sequenced sample: peripheral blood. The gene calls are TRBV12-3 or TRBV12-4 and TRBJ1-3; perhaps TRBD1 as D (5 bases). The CDR3 region is CASSTSDSSPGNTIYF. The CDR3 DNA reads as TGTGCCAGCAGTACCTCAGACAGCAGCCCTGGAAACACCATATATTTT.